A single sample gave rise to the 19 T cell receptor beta chains below, sequenced in a study of T cell responses to AZD1222 COVID-19 vaccine. Sequencing used immunoSEQ multiplex PCR; TCRdb keeps in-frame clones, though not all of them. The repertoire includes some 120,000 clones, roughly 90% of them detected once, and approximately 3% sits in the top ten. The material was peripheral blood, obtained on day 0 of AZD1222 vaccination. The receptors come from an adult in good health.

The chain uses TRBV6-1 and TRBJ2-6; 11 nucleotides match TRBD1. After removal of 4 bases from V and 4 bases from J, the junction contained 6 bases not matched to a gene. The CDR3 runs 17 residues. Germline loops: CDR1 MNHNS, CDR2 SASEGT. The CDR3 sequence is CASSAWDRGSGANVLTF. CDR3 DNA: TGTGCCAGCAGTGCCTGGGACAGGGGGTCAGGGGCCAACGTCCTGACTTTC.

This clone was detected a few times. This chain joins TRBV18 and TRBJ1-3; D may be TRBD1 (6 bases). The germline CDR1 and CDR2 sequences are KGHSH and LQKENI. The V end was cut by 3 bases, the J end by 0 bases, with 12 bases between. This CDR3 has 16 amino acids. CDR3 sequence: CASSPGGGSSGNTIYF. The CDR3 nucleotides are TGTGCCAGCTCACCGGGAGGGGGAAGCTCTGGAAACACCATATATTTT.

This chain joins TRBV7-2 and TRBJ1-3; 9 positions match TRBD1. This CDR3 spans 17 amino acids. Per the germline V gene, CDR1 is SGHTA and CDR2 is FQGNSA. Trimming at V came to 0 bases and at J to 5 bases, leaving 8 bases not matched to a gene. CDR3 residues: CASSLATGTGNRNTIYF. CDR3 bases: TGTGCCAGCAGCTTAGCAACGGGGACAGGGAATAGAAACACCATATATTTT.

The V and J genes are TRBV5-1 and TRBJ2-1, with 7 bases matching TRBD1. The CDR3 is 15 residues long. Unmatched junction bases numbered 9, after V lost 5 bases and J lost 4 bases. Germline assignment: CDR1 SGHRS and CDR2 YFSETQ. CDR3 sequence reads: CASSLPGTVYNEQFF. CDR3 nucleotides: TGCGCCAGCAGTTTGCCCGGGACAGTTTACAATGAGCAGTTCTTC.

V and J are TRBV18 and TRBJ2-3; 14 bases line up with TRBD2. CDR1 and CDR2 from the germline V gene are KGHSH and LQKENI. The CDR3 is made up of 17 amino acids. V lost 3 bases and J lost 5; bases outside the gene matches: 7. In nucleotides, the CDR3 is TGTGCCAGCTCACCGTCCGGGACTAGCGGGAGAGGAGATACGCAGTATTTT. This sequence encodes CASSPSGTSGRGDTQYF.

V is TRBV24-1 and J is TRBJ1-1, with D tentatively TRBD1 (6 bases). This CDR3 is built from 13 residues. Trimming pared 4 bases from V and 11 bases from J, leaving 16 bases between. Germline-derived CDR1 and CDR2 are KGHDR and SFDVKD. The CDR3 spells CATSDSGTIGAFF. As DNA, the CDR3 is TGTGCCACCAGTGACTCAGGGACAATTGGGGCTTTCTTT.

This clone is a singleton in its sample. The V and J genes are TRBV6-6 and TRBJ2-7; D unresolved. This CDR3 comprises 15 residues. Germline V gene data show CDR1 as MNHNY and CDR2 as SVGAGI (reference sequence). V was pared by 6 bases and J by 0 bases, with 15 bases between. CDR3 sequence reads: CASRQRTESSYEQYF. The CDR3 DNA reads as TGTGCCAGCAGGCAAAGGACGGAAAGCTCCTACGAGCAGTACTTC.

The V and J genes are TRBV6-4 and TRBJ2-3; 7 bases line up with TRBD2. CDR3 length equals 18 residues. The V and J ends lost 9 bases and 0 bases, in that order; junction bases with no gene match: 18. Per the germline V gene, CDR1 is MRHNA and CDR2 is SNTAGT. The CDR3 DNA is TGTGCCAGGGAGGGACGGCTAGCTAGCGGACCCAGCACAGATACGCAGTATTTT. Protein sequence: CAREGRLASGPSTDTQYF.

The rearrangement links TRBV6-5 to TRBJ2-1; D not resolved. There are 15 residues in the CDR3. V gave up 5 bases and J gave up 8 bases, with 19 bases separating them. Germline V gene sequence: CDR1 MNHEY, CDR2 SVGAGI. CDR3 residues: CASSHPVGPAHEQFF. CDR3 coding DNA: TGTGCCAGCAGTCATCCCGTTGGACCGGCCCATGAGCAGTTCTTC.

The J gene is TRBJ1-2, the V gene TRBV6-2 or TRBV6-3; D unclear. The CDR3 spans 12 residues. Germline CDR1 MNHEY, CDR2 SVGEGT. Trimming removed 0 bases at V and 4 bases at J, with 3 bases between. CDR3 nucleotides: TGTGCCAGCAGTTACTCCGGCTATGGCTACACCTTC. Translation gives CASSYSGYGYTF.

This chain uses TRBV7-2 with TRBJ1-2; tentatively, D is TRBD1 (5 bases). This CDR3 spans 15 amino acids. V lost 1 base and J 0 bases, leaving 9 bases between the germline ends. The germline V gene encodes CDR1 SGHTA and CDR2 FQGNSA. CDR3 sequence (DNA): TGTGCCAGCAGCTTAGACAGGCAGCCTAACTATGGCTACACCTTC. Translated, it gives CASSLDRQPNYGYTF.

This chain uses TRBV5-6 with TRBJ2-1; D tentatively reads TRBD1 or TRBD2 (5 bases each). Germline CDR1 SGHDT, CDR2 YYEEEE. V gave up 0 bases and J gave up 5 bases, with 12 bases separating them. The CDR3 runs 15 residues. CDR3 protein: CASSLAGAGNNEQFF. DNA of the CDR3: TGTGCCAGCAGCTTGGCCGGGGCAGGGAACAATGAGCAGTTCTTC.

This clone appeared once. The V and J genes are TRBV5-1 and TRBJ2-1; 10 nucleotides line up with TRBD2. Germline V gene data show CDR1 as SGHRS and CDR2 as YFSETQ. V was clipped by 4 bases and J by 10 bases; unmatched bases: 11. The CDR3 length is 15 residues. DNA of the CDR3: TGCGCCAGCAGCCCAGGACTAGCGGACTCCACGGAGCAGTTCTTC. Encoded protein: CASSPGLADSTEQFF.

This sequence joins TRBV27 and TRBJ2-5; 11 nucleotides agree with TRBD1. Germline V gene lookup returns CDR1 MNHEY and CDR2 SMNVEV (reference sequence). The length of the CDR3 is 15 residues. V dropped 1 base and J dropped 5; count of bases not matched to a gene: 3. The CDR3 spells CASSLWTGGGETQYF. The CDR3 DNA sequence: TGTGCCAGCAGTTTATGGACAGGGGGCGGCGAGACCCAGTACTTC.

The genes are TRBV9 and TRBJ1-6, with D maybe TRBD1 (6 bases). V dropped 5 bases and J dropped 11 bases, with 14 bases sitting between them. This CDR3 has 13 residues. Germline CDR1 reads SGDLS; CDR2 reads YYNGEE. Here the CDR3 reads CASSGVGGPPLHF. The CDR3 bases are TGTGCCAGCAGTGGGGTCGGGGGGCCACCCCTCCACTTT.

This chain links TRBV2 with TRBJ2-7; unclear D gene. The germline V and J ends were trimmed by 5 bases and 3 bases, with 5 bases remaining between them. Germline CDR1 and CDR2: SNHLY and FYNNEI. This CDR3 region has 11 residues. In nucleotides, the CDR3 is TGTGCCAGCAGTCCCCTCTACGAGCAGTACTTC. This translates into CASSPLYEQYF.

The gene calls are TRBV5-1 and TRBJ1-1, with TRBD1 matching 7 bases. The length of the CDR3 is 14 residues. Germline trimming cut 3 bases from V and 1 base from J; bases unmatched to any gene: 3. The germline V gene encodes CDR1 SGHRS and CDR2 YFSETQ. CDR3 protein: CASSSTGQNTEAFF. DNA for the CDR3: TGCGCCAGCAGCTCGACAGGGCAGAACACTGAAGCTTTCTTT.

This chain connects TRBV19 to TRBJ1-2; 8 nucleotides agree with TRBD1. The ends lost 3 bases at V and 0 bases at J; junction bases unmatched: 6. Looked up from germline, CDR1 is LNHDA and CDR2 is SQIVND (reference sequence). The CDR3 is made up of 16 amino acids. The CDR3 loop reads CASSIGQGPPNYGYTF. As DNA, the CDR3 is TGTGCCAGTAGTATTGGACAGGGACCACCTAACTATGGCTACACCTTC.

V and J are TRBV19 and TRBJ1-6; D remains unclear. The CDR3 covers 12 residues. Germline values: CDR1 LNHDA, CDR2 SQIVND (reference sequence). V dropped 6 bases and J dropped 9 bases, with 9 bases sitting between them. CDR3 bases: TGTGCCAGTAGCGAAATCGGTTCACCCCTCCACTTT. The encoded protein is CASSEIGSPLHF.